This T cell receptor (beta chain) was recovered during a study of blood T cells in healthy people across ages. Study at large: Template switching retrieved approximately one barcoded beta molecule for each two T cells.

The use of a sample-barcoded 5' primer and a J-beta primer mix characterized a second PCR of roughly 6 to 11 cycles. TCRdb independently ran MiXCR on the 5' RACE reads; one entry per CDR3 protein. This table has 750,000 to 950,000 distinct CDR3 sequences, 25% to 30% appearing once. This clonotype has just a few counts. These data are also associated with another study on T cells of mothers and their children. This second report adds: All extracted RNA went into cDNA synthesis, 1.5 ug per 15 ul.

This receptor was obtained from a woman between 35 and 50 years old in good health. Sequenced sample: blood.

Written as DNA, the CDR3 is TGTGCCAGCAGGAGCAGGGCCGCAGATACGCAGTATTTT. Residues: CASRSRAADTQYF. The rearrangement joins TRBV2 to TRBJ2-3; D perhaps matches TRBD1 (5 bases). CDR3 length: 13 residues. Germline V gene sequence: CDR1 SNHLY, CDR2 FYNNEI. The V end lost 6 bases, the J end lost 4 bases, and 11 bases lay between the germline ends.